These T cell receptor beta chains were read from a single sample in a study of tumor-infiltrating lymphocytes in localized non-small cell lung cancer. Here immunoSEQ multiplex PCR was the method, and the copy in TCRdb shows in-frame clones only, minus some. The sample consists of about 9,300 clones, roughly 76% of them appearing once. Specimen: uninvolved lung tissue not adjacent to the tumor. The receptors originated from a human donor with non-small cell lung cancer. Each CDR3 is given with its conserved first and last residue. A D gene is named only where the DNA matches it firmly. Size is stated for part of the rows, as once, few or many counts, or as a class when the clone is expanded.

V: TRBV4-1; size: few; J: TRBJ1-4; D: .; DNA: TGCGCCAGCAGCCAAAATCCGGGACGTCAGGATGAAAAACTGTTTTTT; CDR3: CASSQNPGRQDEKLFF
V: TRBV4-1; size: .; J: TRBJ1-2; D: .; DNA: TGCGCCAGCAGCCAAGAGCAGGGAAGCTATGGCTACACCTTC; CDR3: CASSQEQGSYGYTF
V: TRBV29-1; size: .; J: TRBJ1-5; D: TRBD1; DNA: TGCAGCGTAGTGCAGGGGGCCCAGCCCCAGCATTTT; CDR3: CSVVQGAQPQHF
V: TRBV4-2; size: .; J: TRBJ2-7; D: TRBD1; DNA: TGTGCCAGCAGCCAAGGGACAGGGGGGACCTACGAGCAGTACTTC; CDR3: CASSQGTGGTYEQYF
V: TRBV16; size: .; J: TRBJ1-4; D: .; DNA: TGTGCCAGCAGCCAATCGCGAGGCCCTAGGACTAATGAAAAACTGTTTTTT; CDR3: CASSQSRGPRTNEKLFF
V: TRBV28; size: .; J: TRBJ2-3; D: .; DNA: TGTGCCAGCAGTTTAGGAGCGACAGATACGCAGTATTTT; CDR3: CASSLGATDTQYF
V: TRBV28; size: .; J: TRBJ2-7; D: .; DNA: TGTGCCAGCAGTTTATCGACTTACGAGCAGTACTTC; CDR3: CASSLSTYEQYF
V: TRBV19; size: few; J: TRBJ1-1; D: TRBD1; DNA: TGTGCCACCGGGGACAGGGGAAATACTGAAGCTTTCTTT; CDR3: CATGDRGNTEAFF
V: TRBV20-1; size: .; J: TRBJ2-7; D: .; DNA: TGCAGTGCTAGCCTAGGGGCCGAGCAGTACTTC; CDR3: CSASLGAEQYF
V: TRBV28; size: .; J: TRBJ2-1; D: TRBD2; DNA: TGTGCCAGCAGCCGTAGCGGGAGTTCCTACAATGAGCAGTTCTTC; CDR3: CASSRSGSSYNEQFF
V: TRBV5-1; size: few; J: TRBJ2-7; D: TRBD1; DNA: TGCGCCAGCAGCACCGGGACAGGGGAGGGCGAGCAGTACTTC; CDR3: CASSTGTGEGEQYF
V: TRBV28; size: .; J: TRBJ1-2; D: .; DNA: TGTGCCAGCAGTTTAACCAACTATGGCTACACCTTC; CDR3: CASSLTNYGYTF
V: TRBV13; size: few; J: TRBJ2-7; D: TRBD1; DNA: TGTGCCAGCAGCTACCCGGGACAGTCGGAAGAGCAGTACTTC; CDR3: CASSYPGQSEEQYF
V: TRBV28; size: .; J: TRBJ2-6; D: .; DNA: TGTGCCAGCCAACTTACTGGGGCCAACGTCCTGACTTTC; CDR3: CASQLTGANVLTF
V: TRBV30; size: .; J: TRBJ1-5; D: .; DNA: TGTGCCTGGAGCGGGGGAGGGAATCAGCCCCAGCATTTT; CDR3: CAWSGGGNQPQHF
V: TRBV5-6; size: once; J: TRBJ2-7; D: .; DNA: TGTGCCAGCAGCCGGTACGACGAGCAGTACTTC; CDR3: CASSRYDEQYF
V: TRBV27; size: .; J: TRBJ2-1; D: .; DNA: TGTGCCAGCAATAGGTATAAGGCGGATTACAATGAGCAGTTCTTC; CDR3: CASNRYKADYNEQFF
V: TRBV28; size: .; J: TRBJ2-5; D: TRBD1; DNA: TGTGCCAGCAGGGGGACAGGGATCGGCTTCCAAGAGACCCAGTACTTC; CDR3: CASRGTGIGFQETQYF
V: TRBV27; size: once; J: TRBJ2-7; D: TRBD1; DNA: TGTGCCAGCAGCCCGACAGGGCCCTACGAGCAGTACTTC; CDR3: CASSPTGPYEQYF
V: TRBV28; size: .; J: TRBJ1-1; D: .; DNA: TGTGCCAGCAGTTTCCAGGGGCCCATGAACACTGAAGCTTTCTTT; CDR3: CASSFQGPMNTEAFF
V: TRBV6-1; size: .; J: TRBJ2-3; D: TRBD1; DNA: TGTGCCAGTCAAGCAGGGGGCTCGGATACGCAGTATTTT; CDR3: CASQAGGSDTQYF
V: TRBV10-2; size: .; J: TRBJ2-5; D: TRBD2; DNA: TGCGCCAGCAGTGAACCCGGGACTAGCGGAAGAGAGACCCAGTACTTC; CDR3: CASSEPGTSGRETQYF
V: TRBV2; size: .; J: TRBJ2-1; D: TRBD2; DNA: TGTGCCAGCAGTGGCCCTCCAGCGGGAGGGCCCATGGATGAGCAGTTCTTC; CDR3: CASSGPPAGGPMDEQFF
V: TRBV2; size: .; J: TRBJ2-3; D: TRBD2; DNA: TGTGCCAGCAGTAAAGCCCCTAGCGGGAGGGCCAAAGATACGCAGTATTTT; CDR3: CASSKAPSGRAKDTQYF
V: TRBV30; size: few; J: TRBJ1-3; D: .; DNA: TGTGCCTGGAGTCAACCTGGAAACACCATATATTTT; CDR3: CAWSQPGNTIYF
V: TRBV5-4; size: .; J: TRBJ2-1; D: TRBD2; DNA: TGTGCCAGCAGCACACTAGCGGGAGAAAATGAGCAGTTCTTC; CDR3: CASSTLAGENEQFF
V: TRBV28; size: few; J: TRBJ2-2; D: .; DNA: TGTGCCAGCGGGGGCAGGGAGGCCACCGGGGAGCTGTTTTTT; CDR3: CASGGREATGELFF
V: TRBV10-1; size: .; J: TRBJ2-1; D: TRBD2; DNA: TGCGCCAGCAGTGAAAGCGGGGGGGGGTACAATGAGCAGTTCTTC; CDR3: CASSESGGGYNEQFF
V: TRBV28; size: .; J: TRBJ1-5; D: .; DNA: TGTGCCAGCAGTTTTCGTGCCAGGGGCAATCAGCCCCAGCATTTT; CDR3: CASSFRARGNQPQHF
V: TRBV20-1; size: few; J: TRBJ2-7; D: TRBD2; DNA: TGCAGTGCCGGGACTACGTGGGAGCAGTACTTC; CDR3: CSAGTTWEQYF
V: TRBV19; size: .; J: TRBJ1-5; D: TRBD1; DNA: TGTGCCAGTAGACCGGACAGGGAAGATCAGCCCCAGCATTTT; CDR3: CASRPDREDQPQHF
V: TRBV29-1; size: .; J: TRBJ2-7; D: .; DNA: TGCAGCGTTGAGGTCCACACCACCTACGAGCAGTACTTC; CDR3: CSVEVHTTYEQYF
V: TRBV11-2; size: .; J: TRBJ2-3; D: .; DNA: TGTGCCAGCAGCTTCGACACAGATACGCAGTATTTT; CDR3: CASSFDTDTQYF
V: TRBV6-1; size: .; J: TRBJ2-4; D: .; DNA: TGTGCCAGCAGTGATTGGACTCTTAACATTCAGTACTTC; CDR3: CASSDWTLNIQYF
V: TRBV5-4; size: .; J: TRBJ2-7; D: TRBD1; DNA: TGTGCCAGCAGCTCGAGACAGGGGGCGCGTAGGTCCTACGAGCAGTACTTC; CDR3: CASSSRQGARRSYEQYF
V: TRBV7-2; size: .; J: TRBJ2-5; D: .; DNA: TGTGCCAGCAGCTCGACGGGGGTTCGGGGCCAAGAGACCCAGTACTTC; CDR3: CASSSTGVRGQETQYF
V: TRBV6-1; size: .; J: TRBJ2-7; D: TRBD1; DNA: TGTGCCAGCAGTGAAGGGACAGGAAGCTCCTACGAGCAGTACTTC; CDR3: CASSEGTGSSYEQYF
V: TRBV19; size: .; J: TRBJ1-5; D: TRBD1; DNA: TGTGCCAGTAGTTGGGCGGGACAGGGAATGAATCAGCCCCAGCATTTT; CDR3: CASSWAGQGMNQPQHF
V: TRBV7-2; size: few; J: TRBJ2-7; D: TRBD2; DNA: TGTGCCAGCAGCCTAACGGGGGGGGGCCCAATCGAGCAGTACTTC; CDR3: CASSLTGGGPIEQYF
V: TRBV25-1; size: few; J: TRBJ2-3; D: TRBD1; DNA: TGTGCCAGCAGTGACCTGACAGGGGCTGCTAGCACAGATACGCAGTATTTT; CDR3: CASSDLTGAASTDTQYF
V: TRBV27; size: .; J: TRBJ2-3; D: .; DNA: TGTGCCAGTTCGCGTTCCAGCGCCAACACAGATACGCAGTATTTT; CDR3: CASSRSSANTDTQYF
V: TRBV7-6; size: .; J: TRBJ1-4; D: .; DNA: TGTGCCAGCAGCTTAGGGAACACAGTTCTGAACGAAAAACTGTTTTTT; CDR3: CASSLGNTVLNEKLFF
V: TRBV29-1; size: .; J: TRBJ2-7; D: .; DNA: TGCAGCGTGGAGGACTTCCCCGCCTACGAGCAGTACTTC; CDR3: CSVEDFPAYEQYF